The following is a T cell receptor beta chain sequence with its context. Original methodology: Using reference gene primer amplification, nucleated cell counts were estimated. The protocol was immunoSEQ multiplex PCR, while the TCRdb copy is restricted to in-frame clones and leaves out a portion. V and J calls and clone size are as listed in that table; D and trimming were resolved from the DNA. The data contain about 84,000 clones, under 85% of them seen just once; the ten biggest clones take up 25% to 30%. V dropped 6 bases and J dropped 7; count of bases not matched to a gene: 6. The CDR3 is 14 residues long. Germline CDR1 is ENHRY and CDR2 is SYGVKD. This record comes from a study of blood T cell repertoires in COVID-19. For the study at large: Italy, Spain and the United States were the sources of the convalescent and acute COVID-19 samples. From T cells, B-cell-depleted T cells, or PBMCs came the material, which was cDNA or gDNA.

Material: peripheral blood. The chain combines TRBV10-3 with TRBJ1-4; 9 nucleotides align to TRBD1. The sequence was obtained from an elderly woman with acute or convalescent COVID-19. The CDR3 sequence is CAISSDRGREKLFF. The CDR3 coding sequence is TGTGCCATCAGCTCGGACAGGGGACGTGAAAAACTGTTTTTT.